This T cell receptor (beta chain) stems from a study of blood T cell repertoires in COVID-19. In germline, CDR1 is MNHEY, CDR2 SVGEGT. J lost 5 bases, V lost 4 bases, and 14 bases had no gene match. CDR3 length: 18 amino acids. Repertoires were generated with immunoSEQ multiplex PCR, while TCRdb's copy carries only in-frame clones and drops some. The profile covers roughly 310,000 clones, with 89% appearing a single time and around a tenth taken by the ten largest. The sample taken for sequencing was PBMCs or T cells enriched from blood (not recorded which). The rearrangement joins TRBV6-2 or TRBV6-3 to TRBJ2-5, with 12 bases fitting TRBD2. This clonotype originated in a woman in her 40s who had recovered from COVID-19. The CDR3 region is CASSFPPGLAGIEETQYF. The CDR3 region has the DNA TGTGCCAGCAGTTTCCCCCCCGGACTAGCGGGAATTGAGGAGACCCAGTACTTC.